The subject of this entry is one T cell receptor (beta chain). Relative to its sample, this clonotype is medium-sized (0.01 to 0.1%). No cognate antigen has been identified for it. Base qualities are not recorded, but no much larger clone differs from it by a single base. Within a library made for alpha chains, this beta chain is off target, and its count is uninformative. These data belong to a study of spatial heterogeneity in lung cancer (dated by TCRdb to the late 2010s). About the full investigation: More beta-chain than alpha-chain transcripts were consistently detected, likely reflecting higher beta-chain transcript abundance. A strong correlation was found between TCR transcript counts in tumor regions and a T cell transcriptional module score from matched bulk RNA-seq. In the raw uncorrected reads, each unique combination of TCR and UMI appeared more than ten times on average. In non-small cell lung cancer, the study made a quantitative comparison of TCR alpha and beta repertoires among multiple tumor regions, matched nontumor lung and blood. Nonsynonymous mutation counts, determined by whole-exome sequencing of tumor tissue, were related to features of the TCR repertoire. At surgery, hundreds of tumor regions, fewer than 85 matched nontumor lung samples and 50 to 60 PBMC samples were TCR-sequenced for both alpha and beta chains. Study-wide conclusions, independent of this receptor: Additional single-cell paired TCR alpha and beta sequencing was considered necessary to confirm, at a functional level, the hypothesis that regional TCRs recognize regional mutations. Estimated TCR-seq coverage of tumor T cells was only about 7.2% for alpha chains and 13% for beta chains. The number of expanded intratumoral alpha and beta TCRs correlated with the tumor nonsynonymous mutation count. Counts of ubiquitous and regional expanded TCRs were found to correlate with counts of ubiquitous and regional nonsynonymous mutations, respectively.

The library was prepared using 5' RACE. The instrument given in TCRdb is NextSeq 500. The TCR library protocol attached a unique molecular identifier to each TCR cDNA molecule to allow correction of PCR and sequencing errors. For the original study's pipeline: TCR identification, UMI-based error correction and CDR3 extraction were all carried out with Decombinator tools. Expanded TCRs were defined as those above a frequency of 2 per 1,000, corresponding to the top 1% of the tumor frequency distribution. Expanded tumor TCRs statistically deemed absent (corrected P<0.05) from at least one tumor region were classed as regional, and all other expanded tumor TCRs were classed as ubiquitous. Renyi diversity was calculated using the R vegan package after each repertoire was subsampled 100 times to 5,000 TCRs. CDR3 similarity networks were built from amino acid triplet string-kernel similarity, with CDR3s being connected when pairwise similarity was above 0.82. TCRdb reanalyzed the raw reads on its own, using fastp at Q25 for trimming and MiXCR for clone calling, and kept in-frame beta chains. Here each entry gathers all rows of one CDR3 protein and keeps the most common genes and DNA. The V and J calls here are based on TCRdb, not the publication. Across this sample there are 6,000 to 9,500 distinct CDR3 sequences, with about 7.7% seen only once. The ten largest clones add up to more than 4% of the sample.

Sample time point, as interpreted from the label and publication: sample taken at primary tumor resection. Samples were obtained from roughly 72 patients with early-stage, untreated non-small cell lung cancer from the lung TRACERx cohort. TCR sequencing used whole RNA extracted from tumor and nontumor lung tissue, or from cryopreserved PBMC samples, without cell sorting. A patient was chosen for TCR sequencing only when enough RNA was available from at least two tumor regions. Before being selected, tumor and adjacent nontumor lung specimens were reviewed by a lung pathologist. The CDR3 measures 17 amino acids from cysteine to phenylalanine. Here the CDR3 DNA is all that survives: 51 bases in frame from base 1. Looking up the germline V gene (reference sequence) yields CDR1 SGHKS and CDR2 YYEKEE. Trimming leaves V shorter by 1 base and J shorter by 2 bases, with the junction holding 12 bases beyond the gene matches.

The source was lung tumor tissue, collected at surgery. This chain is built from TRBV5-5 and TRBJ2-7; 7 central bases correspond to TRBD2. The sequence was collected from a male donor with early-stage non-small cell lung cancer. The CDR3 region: CASSLLTTPSGPYEQYF. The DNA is TGTGCCAGCAGCTTGCTTACAACTCCTAGCGGACCCTACGAGCAGTACTTC.